Below, 3 T cell receptor beta chains from the same sample are listed, as sequenced in a study of cytomegalovirus exposure and HLA in healthy donors. A multiplex PCR was run with 60 Vbeta primers and 13 Jbeta primers. Profiled with immunoSEQ multiplex PCR; TCRdb holds only in-frame clones, not every one. The sample includes about 130,000 clones, 65% to 90% of them seen just once. Sequencing was carried out using PBMCs. The receptors come from a woman aged 18-35 years in good health and CMV-seropositive.

The CDR3: CASSSGTGGFDTQYF. The CDR3 region has the DNA TGTGCCAGCAGTTCCGGGACAGGGGGCTTCGATACGCAGTATTTT. The genes are TRBV6-5 and TRBJ2-3; 12 bases are a match to TRBD1. Per germline, CDR1 MNHEY and CDR2 SVGAGI. This CDR3 contains 15 residues. V shed 4 bases and J 6 bases; nucleotides not matched to a gene: 5.

CDR3 coding DNA: TGTGCCAGCAGCACCGGGACAGGGAAAAGCTACGAGCAGTACTTC. As protein: CASSTGTGKSYEQYF. This sequence joins TRBV5-6 and TRBJ2-7, with 9 bases that match TRBD1. This CDR3 comprises 15 residues. CDR1 is SGHDT, CDR2 YYEEEE, per germline. The V segment lost 4 bases and the J segment 3 bases; nucleotides outside the gene matches: 8.

The genes are TRBV25-1 and TRBJ1-1; D perhaps matches TRBD1 (5 bases). The CDR3 has 13 residues. Trimming took 6 bases from V and 6 from J, leaving 14 bases between them. The V gene's germline CDR1 is MGHDK and CDR2 SYGVNS. The CDR3 coding sequence is TGTGCCAGCAGCGATCACGGGGGGTCTGAAGCTTTCTTT. It translates to CASSDHGGSEAFF.